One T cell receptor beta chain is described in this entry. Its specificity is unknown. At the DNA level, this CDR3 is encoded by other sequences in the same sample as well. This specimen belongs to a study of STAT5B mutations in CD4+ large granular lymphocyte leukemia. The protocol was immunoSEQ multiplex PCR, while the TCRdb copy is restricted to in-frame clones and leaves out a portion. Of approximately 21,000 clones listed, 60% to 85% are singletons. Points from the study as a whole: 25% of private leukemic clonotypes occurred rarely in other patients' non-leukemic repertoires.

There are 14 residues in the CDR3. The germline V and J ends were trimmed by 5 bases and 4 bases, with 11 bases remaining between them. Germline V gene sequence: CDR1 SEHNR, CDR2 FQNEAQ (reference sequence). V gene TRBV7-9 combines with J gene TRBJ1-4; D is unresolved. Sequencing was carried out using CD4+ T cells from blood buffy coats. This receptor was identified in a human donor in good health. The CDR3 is CASSPGGVNEKLFF. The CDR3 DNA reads TGTGCCAGCAGCCCTGGCGGAGTTAATGAAAAACTGTTTTTT.